The clone carrying this T cell receptor (beta chain) was seen only a few times. The record originates from a study of cytomegalovirus exposure and HLA in healthy donors. V dropped 3 bases and J dropped 8 bases, with 14 bases sitting between them. The V gene's germline CDR1 is LNHDA and CDR2 SQIVND (reference sequence). The length of the CDR3 is 15 residues. The PCR was carried out with 60 Vbeta primers and 13 Jbeta primers. Profiled with immunoSEQ multiplex PCR; TCRdb holds only in-frame clones, not every one. Of 90,000 to 100,000 clones listed, around a tenth are singletons. The gene calls are TRBV19 and TRBJ1-6, with D perhaps TRBD1 (6 bases). The receptor was isolated from a man aged 45-65 years in good health and CMV-seropositive. Sequenced input: PBMCs. The CDR3 region has the DNA TGTGCCAGTAGTATTGCAGGGAAGGGGGATTCACCCCTCCACTTT. This sequence encodes CASSIAGKGDSPLHF. The full variable domain, in which reference TRBV19 and TRBJ1-6 provide the parts outside the CDR3, is DGGITQSPKYLFRKEGQNVTLSCEQNLNHDAMYWYRQDPGQGLRLIYYSQIVNDFQKGDIAEGYSVSREKKESFPLTVTSAQKNPTAFYLCASSIAGKGDSPLHFGNGTRLTVT.